These T cell receptor beta chains were read from a single sample in a study of T cells in localized non-small cell lung cancer. Data came from immunoSEQ multiplex PCR; TCRdb stores just in-frame clones and leaves some out. The sample includes some 2,100 clones, approximately 24% of them seen just once. Material: lung tumor tissue, obtained before any cancer treatment. The source of these receptors is a woman aged 35 to 70 with stage I lung adenocarcinoma. Each CDR3 is given with its conserved first and last residue. A D gene is named only where the DNA matches it firmly. The size of a clone is reported for some rows only, either as once, few or many, or as a class for expanded clones.

size: -
D: -
J: TRBJ2-2
V: TRBV14
CDR3: CASSARLLTGELFF
DNA: TGTGCCAGCAGCGCCCGACTCCTCACCGGGGAGCTGTTTTTT

size: -
D: -
J: TRBJ2-7
V: TRBV28
CDR3: CASSRQPFPGQYF
DNA: TGTGCCAGCAGTCGTCAGCCCTTCCCGGGACAATACTTC

size: -
D: -
J: TRBJ2-7
V: TRBV2
CDR3: CARRLDSSPFSYEQYF
DNA: TGTGCCAGGAGGCTAGACAGCTCACCGTTCTCCTACGAGCAGTACTTC

size: few
D: -
J: TRBJ2-5
V: TRBV11-3
CDR3: CASTRSRGKETQYF
DNA: TGTGCCAGCACCCGGTCAAGGGGCAAGGAGACCCAGTACTTC

size: medium-sized
D: -
J: TRBJ1-4
V: TRBV15
CDR3: CATSDSDTHEKLFF
DNA: TGTGCCACCAGTGATTCGGACACACATGAAAAACTGTTTTTT

size: once
D: TRBD2
J: TRBJ2-2
V: TRBV30
CDR3: CAWSVMAGGPTGELFF
DNA: TGTGCCTGGAGTGTAATGGCGGGGGGCCCCACCGGGGAGCTGTTTTTT

size: -
D: -
J: TRBJ2-7
V: TRBV19
CDR3: CASSVESGYEQYF
DNA: TGTGCCAGTAGTGTCGAGTCAGGGTACGAGCAGTACTTC

size: few
D: -
J: TRBJ2-2
V: TRBV7-2
CDR3: CASSLLPTGELFF
DNA: TGTGCCAGCAGCTTATTGCCCACCGGGGAGCTGTTTTTT

size: few
D: -
J: TRBJ1-1
V: TRBV28
CDR3: CASSTDRTLEAFF
DNA: TGTGCCAGCAGTACGGACAGAACCCTTGAAGCTTTCTTT

size: few
D: -
J: TRBJ1-4
V: TRBV11-3
CDR3: CASSGGWSSNEKLFF
DNA: TGTGCCAGCAGCGGGGGATGGAGTTCTAATGAAAAACTGTTTTTT

size: -
D: -
J: TRBJ2-5
V: TRBV7-1
CDR3: CASSLSHQETQYF
DNA: TGTGCCAGCAGCTTATCACACCAAGAGACCCAGTACTTC

size: few
D: TRBD1
J: TRBJ1-4
V: TRBV28
CDR3: CASSPPRQGANEKLFF
DNA: TGTGCCAGCAGTCCCCCCAGACAGGGAGCTAATGAAAAACTGTTTTTT

size: few
D: -
J: TRBJ2-7
V: TRBV6-8
CDR3: CAIVGEFGTYEQYF
DNA: TGTGCCATCGTGGGGGAATTCGGGACTTACGAGCAGTACTTC

size: -
D: -
J: TRBJ2-5
V: TRBV30
CDR3: CAWSLALRETQYF
DNA: TGTGCCTGGAGCCTGGCTTTACGAGAGACCCAGTACTTC

size: medium-sized
D: TRBD1
J: TRBJ1-4
V: TRBV11-3
CDR3: CASSLDGTGGEKLFF
DNA: TGTGCCAGCAGCTTAGATGGGACAGGGGGCGAAAAACTGTTTTTT

size: few
D: -
J: TRBJ1-4
V: TRBV5-8
CDR3: CASSRLTGGTNEKLFF
DNA: TGTGCCAGCAGCCGTCTGACAGGTGGAACTAATGAAAAACTGTTTTTT

size: -
D: -
J: TRBJ2-3
V: TRBV9
CDR3: CASSPRGVLADTQYF
DNA: TGTGCCAGCAGCCCCAGGGGGGTCCTCGCCGATACGCAGTATTTT

size: medium-sized
D: -
J: TRBJ1-6
V: TRBV11-3
CDR3: CASSQVFQSNNSPLHF
DNA: TGTGCCAGCAGCCAAGTTTTTCAGTCTAATAATTCACCCCTCCACTTT

size: -
D: -
J: TRBJ1-2
V: TRBV11-3
CDR3: CASSLRGRGYGYTF
DNA: TGTGCCAGCAGCTTGAGAGGGAGGGGCTATGGCTACACCTTC

size: -
D: -
J: TRBJ1-6
V: TRBV9
CDR3: CASSVGQPLMENSPLHF
DNA: TGTGCCAGCAGCGTAGGACAGCCCCTTATGGAGAATTCACCCCTCCACTTT

size: -
D: -
J: TRBJ2-1
V: TRBV7-5
CDR3: CASSLVAGGYNEQFF
DNA: TGTGCCAGCAGCTTAGTAGCGGGGGGGTATAATGAGCAGTTCTTC

size: few
D: -
J: TRBJ1-5
V: TRBV6-7
CDR3: CASSPVEGVSGQPQHF
DNA: TGTGCCAGCAGCCCTGTCGAAGGGGTGAGCGGTCAGCCCCAGCATTTT

size: few
D: -
J: TRBJ2-6
V: TRBV11-3
CDR3: CASSLKPRSGANVLTF
DNA: TGTGCCAGCAGCTTAAAGCCGAGGTCTGGGGCCAACGTCCTGACTTTC

size: -
D: -
J: TRBJ2-5
V: TRBV7-6
CDR3: CASSRRGSGETQYF
DNA: TGTGCCAGCAGCAGACGAGGTAGCGGCGAGACCCAGTACTTC

size: -
D: -
J: TRBJ2-7
V: TRBV5-1
CDR3: CASSLDRLTYEQYF
DNA: TGCGCCAGCAGCTTGGACCGGCTTACCTACGAGCAGTACTTC

size: -
D: -
J: TRBJ1-1
V: TRBV6-1
CDR3: CASSEALLDEAFF
DNA: TGTGCCAGCAGTGAAGCGCTTCTCGACGAAGCTTTCTTT

size: -
D: TRBD2
J: TRBJ2-1
V: TRBV19
CDR3: CASSIGLAGGKFF
DNA: TGTGCCAGTAGTATAGGGCTAGCGGGGGGGAAGTTCTTC

size: -
D: -
J: TRBJ2-2
V: TRBV28
CDR3: CASSFPGGTVNTGELFF
DNA: TGTGCCAGCAGTTTCCCCGGGGGCACCGTGAACACCGGGGAGCTGTTTTTT

size: large
D: -
J: TRBJ1-4
V: TRBV6-8
CDR3: CASRLLRDATNEKLFF
DNA: TGTGCCAGCAGACTTCTACGGGACGCAACTAATGAAAAACTGTTTTTT

size: few
D: TRBD1
J: TRBJ1-1
V: TRBV14
CDR3: CASSQRRDRDTEAFF
DNA: TGTGCCAGCAGTCAGAGGCGGGACAGAGACACTGAAGCTTTCTTT

size: -
D: -
J: TRBJ1-3
V: TRBV2
CDR3: CASSESEFLSGNTIYF
DNA: TGTGCCAGCAGTGAGTCGGAATTCCTCTCTGGAAACACCATATATTTT

size: -
D: -
J: TRBJ2-3
V: TRBV7-2
CDR3: CASSPWRADTQYF
DNA: TGTGCCAGCAGCCCCTGGCGGGCAGATACGCAGTATTTT

size: few
D: -
J: TRBJ1-1
V: TRBV6-7
CDR3: CASSYTGKAFF
DNA: TGTGCCAGCAGTTACACGGGGAAAGCTTTCTTT

size: -
D: -
J: TRBJ1-1
V: TRBV9
CDR3: CASSVLGPTEAFF
DNA: TGTGCCAGCAGCGTACTGGGTCCCACTGAAGCTTTCTTT

size: few
D: TRBD1
J: TRBJ1-5
V: TRBV6-8
CDR3: CASTIQGGEQPQHF
DNA: TGTGCCAGCACTATACAGGGGGGAGAGCAGCCCCAGCATTTT